Listed below are T cell receptor beta chains from one sample, sequenced in a study of blood T cell repertoires in COVID-19. The table came from immunoSEQ multiplex PCR; TCRdb's copy has only in-frame clones and leaves some out. The repertoire has 200,000 to 250,000 clones, around 87% of them found once; the top ten carry around 7.3%. The sample taken for sequencing was peripheral blood. The source of these receptors is a woman aged 70 to 79 with active or convalescent COVID-19. Both conserved end residues are part of each CDR3. The D gene is left open where the match is weak. Clone sizes are given selectively: once, few, many, or a class where the clone is expanded.

j_gene	abundance	v_gene	d_gene	CDR3nt	CDR3aa
TRBJ2-7	-	TRBV7-9	-	TGTGCCAGCAGCTCAGGTTCCTCCTACGAGCAGTACTTC	CASSSGSSYEQYF
TRBJ2-7	-	TRBV7-9	-	TGTGCCAGCAGCCCCCGGACAGCCCACTACGAGCAGTACTTC	CASSPRTAHYEQYF
TRBJ1-6	-	TRBV9	TRBD1	TGTGCCAGCAGCCCCGGGACAGTGAATTCACCCCTCCACTTT	CASSPGTVNSPLHF
TRBJ2-7	-	TRBV6-2/TRBV6-3	-	TGTGCCAGCAGTTTTAGCACCTACGAGCAGTACTTC	CASSFSTYEQYF
TRBJ2-7	-	TRBV9	-	TGTGCCAGCAGCGTAAAAGGGGTAAGATACGAGCAGTACTTC	CASSVKGVRYEQYF
TRBJ1-1	-	TRBV19	-	TGTGCCAGTACAACAGGGACACCCCGGAACACTGAAGCTTTCTTT	CASTTGTPRNTEAFF
TRBJ1-5	-	TRBV19	TRBD1	TGTGCCAGCCGACGTGGGACAGGCAATGTGTATGGCAATCAGCCCCAGCATTTT	CASRRGTGNVYGNQPQHF
TRBJ2-7	few	TRBV5-1	TRBD1	TGCGCCAGCAGCTTGACAGGGGTGGACGAGCAGTACTTC	CASSLTGVDEQYF
TRBJ2-7	-	TRBV4-3	TRBD1	TGCGCCAGCAGCCAAGGGGACAGGGGGGAAGGCGAGCAGTACTTC	CASSQGDRGEGEQYF
TRBJ1-2	-	TRBV25-1	-	TGTGCCAGCAGTGAAAAGGGAAGGGGCCTCACTTATGGCTACACCTTC	CASSEKGRGLTYGYTF
TRBJ1-4	-	TRBV19	-	TGTGCCAGTAGTGTCTCAGAGGTAGGATATGAAAAACTGTTTTTT	CASSVSEVGYEKLFF
TRBJ2-6	-	TRBV7-2	-	TGTGCCAGCAGCTCGCGGACGGGGGCTGGGGCCAACGTCCTGACTTTC	CASSSRTGAGANVLTF
TRBJ1-4	-	TRBV5-1	TRBD1	TGCGCCAGCAGCCACGAGACAGGGGGTAATGAAAAACTGTTTTTT	CASSHETGGNEKLFF
TRBJ2-3	-	TRBV27	-	TGTGCCAGCAGACCACGGGGACTGCCGCGTGGACTCATATACACAGATACGCAGTATTTT	CASRPRGLPRGLIYTDTQYF
TRBJ1-2	once	TRBV7-9	-	TGTGCCACCCACGACAGTAACTATGGCTACACCTTC	CATHDSNYGYTF
TRBJ2-7	-	TRBV6-2/TRBV6-3	-	TGTGCCAGCAGTTACGATAGAGCGTACTTC	CASSYDRAYF
TRBJ2-2	-	TRBV5-4	TRBD1	TGTGCCAGCAGCTCCGGGACAGGGTACACCGGGGAGCTGTTTTTT	CASSSGTGYTGELFF
TRBJ1-4	-	TRBV3-1/TRBV3-2	-	TGTGCCAGCAGCCCCCGTTACTGGGAGCCAGGAACAAAACTGTTTTTT	CASSPRYWEPGTKLFF
TRBJ1-5	-	TRBV7-2	-	TGTGCCAGCAGCTTAGGAGGGAGCCAGCCCCAGCATTTT	CASSLGGSQPQHF
TRBJ1-3	-	TRBV15	TRBD1	TGTGCCACCAGCAGGCCGGGACAGGTCACCTCTGGAAACACCATATATTTT	CATSRPGQVTSGNTIYF
TRBJ1-1	-	TRBV5-1	TRBD1	TGCGCCAGCAGCTTCGGGACAGCCAACACTGAAGCTTTCTTT	CASSFGTANTEAFF
TRBJ2-7	-	TRBV19	TRBD1	TGTGCCAGTAGTCGGGACAGCCAAGGGTCCGAGCAGTACTTC	CASSRDSQGSEQYF
TRBJ1-5	-	TRBV24-1	-	TGTGCCACCAGAGACAGGCGGGGGGATCAGCCCCAGCATTTT	CATRDRRGDQPQHF
TRBJ1-4	-	TRBV7-9	-	TGTGCCAGCAGCTTAGTTGGAGAGGAAAAACTGTTTTTT	CASSLVGEEKLFF
TRBJ2-3	-	TRBV3-1/TRBV3-2	TRBD2	TGTGCCAGCAGCCCGGGGGGGTCCACAGATACGCAGTATTTT	CASSPGGSTDTQYF
TRBJ2-7	-	TRBV5-1	TRBD2	TGCGCCAGCAGCTGGACCCGGGGGGGCGAGCAGTACTTC	CASSWTRGGEQYF
TRBJ1-2	-	TRBV25-1	TRBD1	TGTGCCAGCAGTCAAGGACAGGCGCCTCCCTATGGCTACACCTTC	CASSQGQAPPYGYTF
TRBJ1-2	once	TRBV20-1	TRBD1	TGCAGTGCTGGACAGGACTATGGCTACACCTTC	CSAGQDYGYTF
TRBJ1-1	-	TRBV19	-	TGTGCCAGTAAGAGGGAACAGGGTAGGACTGAAGCTTTCTTT	CASKREQGRTEAFF
TRBJ2-2	-	TRBV15	-	TGTGCCACCAGCAGAGGAGGGAGTACCGGGGAGCTGTTTTTT	CATSRGGSTGELFF
TRBJ2-7	-	TRBV5-1	-	TGCGCCAGCAGCTTGGACAGGCAGGGCAACGAGCAGTACTTC	CASSLDRQGNEQYF
TRBJ1-5	-	TRBV24-1	TRBD1	TGTGCCACCAGTGAATCGGGACAGGCTAATCAGCCCCAGCATTTT	CATSESGQANQPQHF
TRBJ1-6	-	TRBV7-9	-	TGTGCCAGCCATAGGACAGCCAATTCACCCCTCCACTTT	CASHRTANSPLHF
TRBJ1-2	-	TRBV7-2	TRBD1	TGTGCCAGCAGCTACACCCGGACAGGGGGTGGGGCTAACTATGGCTACACCTTC	CASSYTRTGGGANYGYTF
TRBJ1-6	-	TRBV4-3	-	TGCGCCAGCAGCCAAGATGGGGGCGCGGGTAATTCACCCCTCCACTTT	CASSQDGGAGNSPLHF
TRBJ1-5	once	TRBV27	TRBD1	TGTGCCAGCAGTTTGACAGGGACTAATCAGCCCCAGCATTTT	CASSLTGTNQPQHF
TRBJ1-2	-	TRBV10-3	-	TGTGCCATCGGACCAGCGACGGGGGGCTACACCTTC	CAIGPATGGYTF
TRBJ2-2	-	TRBV13	-	TGTGCCAGCAGCCTAGGACAGTTAAACACCGGGGAGCTGTTTTTT	CASSLGQLNTGELFF
TRBJ1-2	-	TRBV4-2	-	TGTGCCAGCAGCCAAGACAGGGACTATGGCTACACCTTC	CASSQDRDYGYTF
TRBJ1-4	-	TRBV2	TRBD1	TGTGCCAGCAGTTTTGGACAGGGCGATGCAACTAATGAAAAACTGTTTTTT	CASSFGQGDATNEKLFF
TRBJ1-3	-	TRBV24-1	-	TGTATGGGCAACTCTGGAAACACCATATATTTT	CMGNSGNTIYF
TRBJ2-1	few	TRBV7-2	-	TGTGCCAGCGGGGCGTTTAATGAGCAGTTCTTC	CASGAFNEQFF
TRBJ2-2	-	TRBV29-1	TRBD1	TGCAGCGTGAAAGACAGGGTGAGAACCGGGGAGCTGTTTTTT	CSVKDRVRTGELFF
TRBJ2-1	-	TRBV6-8	-	TGTGCCAGGGACTCAACCCGTTACCATGAGCAGTTCTTC	CARDSTRYHEQFF
TRBJ1-5	once	TRBV19	-	TGTGCCAGTAGTATTTCAGGGACTGGCAATCAGCCCCAGCATTTT	CASSISGTGNQPQHF
TRBJ2-7	-	TRBV10-1	TRBD2	TGCGCCAGCAGTGCCTATCAGCGGGGGGATACCTACGAGCAGTACTTC	CASSAYQRGDTYEQYF
TRBJ1-3	-	TRBV7-3	-	TGTGCCAGCAGCTTAACGTCGGGTAGCGGAAACACCATATATTTT	CASSLTSGSGNTIYF
TRBJ1-6	-	TRBV20-1	TRBD1	TGCAGTGCTAGTCGGACAGGGGCAAATTCACCCCTCCACTTT	CSASRTGANSPLHF
TRBJ1-1	-	TRBV7-9	-	TGTGCCAGCAGCCAGCGGCCGGCAGCCATGAACACTGAAGCTTTCTTT	CASSQRPAAMNTEAFF
TRBJ2-7	-	TRBV11-2	TRBD1	TGTGCCAGCAGCGTCGGGACAGGGTATCTCGAGCAGTACTTC	CASSVGTGYLEQYF
TRBJ2-3	-	TRBV18	-	TGTGCCAGCTCGCTACTCCGGGGGGCGGTGGAGGATACGCAGTATTTT	CASSLLRGAVEDTQYF
TRBJ2-4	-	TRBV6-5	-	TGTGCCAGCACCCGAGGGACTCTTGGGGAAAACATTCAGTACTTC	CASTRGTLGENIQYF
TRBJ2-2	once	TRBV9	-	TGTGCCAGCAGCAGGCGACAGGCGGGCACCGGGGAGCTGTTTTTT	CASSRRQAGTGELFF
TRBJ1-1	once	TRBV7-7	-	TGTGCTAGCAACCCTCCAACGACTAGTGAAGCTTTCTTT	CASNPPTTSEAFF